A selection of T cell receptor beta chains follows, all from one sample in a study of blood T cells in healthy people across ages. TCRdb re-derived calls from the 5' RACE reads in MiXCR, one entry per CDR3 protein. The sample gives fewer than 900,000 distinct CDR3 sequences, approximately 43% of which show up once; roughly 20% is in the top ten. The specimen was blood. These receptor sequences come from a woman in her sixties or seventies in good health. The conserved cysteine and the conserved F or W are not part of the CDR3 here. Each record gives: J gene, V gene, CDR3 protein.

TRBJ2-7 TRBV7-2 ASSLVGSGVEAQY
TRBJ1-2 TRBV2 ASSKAKTIHGYT
TRBJ2-3 TRBV20-1 SASGGQSGIDTQY
TRBJ2-1 TRBV7-2 ASSQTRGGYNEQF
NA TRBV7-2 AGSLVAGGGGETQY
TRBJ2-5 TRBV12-3/TRBV12-4 ASSLGVVETQY
TRBJ2-1 TRBV20-1 SASLRGGLDEQF
TRBJ1-2 TRBV3-1 ASSQGTGLRYGYT
TRBJ2-5 TRBV28 ASSLLVAGQY
TRBJ2-5 TRBV2 ASRAGGPVETQY
TRBJ2-3 TRBV12-3/TRBV12-4 ASSPPLADLTDTQY
NA TRBV9 ASSARGGSPETQY
TRBJ1-1 TRBV12-3/TRBV12-4 ASSDTTGTGRFTEAF
TRBJ2-1 TRBV4-3 ASSQDLRSRGEPPYEQF
TRBJ2-5 TRBV10-1 ASSEGSDEQY
TRBJ2-7 TRBV28 ASRTSIKGEQY
TRBJ2-3 TRBV7-3 ASSLGTSGHTQY
NA TRBV2 ASRRDTSYEQY
TRBJ2-7 TRBV5-1 ASSPIAASSYEQY
TRBJ2-5 TRBV20-1 SADPGLAETQY
TRBJ2-7 TRBV11-2 ASSSAGTGVREQY
TRBJ2-3 TRBV18 ASSPSFTDTQY
TRBJ2-5 TRBV6-6 ASKEQAQETQY
TRBJ2-7 TRBV28 ASSRLAGVYEQY
TRBJ2-3 TRBV11-2 ASSPERLSTDTQY
TRBJ2-7 TRBV20-1 SARDGQGGSSYEQY
TRBJ2-7 TRBV9 ASSRGTGFYEQY
TRBJ1-4 TRBV5-1 ASSLTQQGSNEKLF
NA TRBV10-3 AISELSGEGDEQY
TRBJ2-7 TRBV7-2 ASSPNSGGVYEQY
TRBJ1-1 TRBV27 ASSSPIGPNTEAF
TRBJ2-3 TRBV29-1 SAGLAGADTQY
TRBJ2-3 TRBV12-3/TRBV12-4 ASRPRGGSTDTQY
TRBJ2-7 TRBV4-1 ASSHKGTAAYEQY
TRBJ1-2 TRBV15 ATSRDGVPRGYT
TRBJ1-2 TRBV9 ASSVDGAGGVNYGYT
TRBJ1-1 TRBV4-2 ASGQDLGDTEAF
TRBJ1-5 TRBV12-3/TRBV12-4 ASSLGQGAAEPQH
TRBJ1-2 TRBV12-3/TRBV12-4 ASSKDRGNGYT
TRBJ1-5 TRBV12-3/TRBV12-4 ASSPWGTSNQPQH
TRBJ2-7 TRBV7-2 ASSFNSPGAGEEQY
TRBJ2-2 TRBV3-1 ASSQDGELF
TRBJ2-5 TRBV21-1 ASSKNSGGQVKETQY
TRBJ2-1 TRBV5-1 ASSLAVYNEQF
TRBJ2-1 TRBV25-1 ASSESGTYNEQF
TRBJ2-3 TRBV25-1 ASSERGQLTDTQY
TRBJ1-2 TRBV2 ASSETKPGGYT
TRBJ1-1 TRBV3-1 ASSVNLGTEAF
TRBJ2-3 TRBV7-3 ASASRAGGSTDTQY
TRBJ2-7 TRBV5-1 ASSSRGLGDEQY
TRBJ2-7 TRBV10-3 AISDPDRAEQY